This T cell receptor beta chain was observed in a study of tumor and adjacent non-tumor tissue in lung cancer (dated by TCRdb to 2017 to 2018). The study in broad terms: By cancer type, the cohort comprised 11 to 12 adenocarcinoma patients, a couple of squamous cell carcinoma patients and 1 small cell lung cancer patient. Ages among the roughly 15 patients ranged from about 31 to 80 years, there were roughly ten men and 5 women, and disease was at TNM stage I to III. A total of approximately 130,000,000 productive TCRbeta reads were generated by sequencing, corresponding to an average of roughly 4 million reads per sample. The study compared bulk TCRbeta repertoires between lung tumor tissue and matched distant non-tumor lung tissue from 15 lung cancer patients. For each patient, one tumor sample and one normal lung sample were taken, giving under 35 paired specimens that underwent TCRbeta CDR3 sequencing. Broad study findings and their caveats: TCR diversity was significantly higher in younger patients, and higher tumor TCR diversity was associated with shorter overall and disease-free survival. Only 15 or so patients were included in the cohort, and the need for larger samples and more detailed clinical data was noted by the authors. Tumor tissue showed significantly greater TCR diversity (inverse Simpson) than normal lung tissue (about 400 vs 180, P = 0.0075, Mann-Whitney U test). In normal lung, the top 100 clones accounted for a significantly larger cumulative share of the repertoire than in tumor tissue. Peripheral blood was not sequenced, so blood TCRbeta repertoires in these lung cancer patients were not examined. Neither the sequencing platform nor unique molecular identifiers are named or mentioned anywhere in the methods.

RNA was extracted from bulk unsorted tissue and checked for quality with a NanoDrop ND-1000 and an Agilent 2100. For the normal lung samples, distant non-tumor tissue was collected more than 3 cm away from the tumor edge. Donors were newly diagnosed lung cancer patients admitted for thoracic surgery in China between August and November 2014, without prior chemotherapy. Patients with previous radiotherapy or chemotherapy, or with another concurrent cancer, were excluded from the study. Surgical tissue pieces of about 1-2.1 cm3 were preserved in RNAlater solution and stored at -80 °C until use. This clonotype was recorded once. This receptor's antigen is unknown. This could be a read error, since a much larger clone is one nucleotide away. The library was built by means of multiplex PCR. TCRdb shows the sequencer as Illumina HiSeq 2500. Following protocols modified from ARM-PCR, the researchers constructed TCRbeta libraries through three rounds of nested PCR with primers (Table S4). PCR products of 200-500 bp were gel-excised and purified with the QIAquick gel extraction kit before sequencing. In the authors' own workflow: Reads were cleaned with Trimmomatic, merged with FLASH into complete CDR3 sequences, and assigned to V(D)J germline segments with MiTCR. Clonal diversity was computed as the inverse Simpson's index with VDJtools. A read counted as productive if the sequence was in-frame and lacked a premature stop codon. In-frame beta chains were kept once TCRdb had trimmed the public reads at Q25 with fastp and called clones with MiXCR. Rows matching on CDR3 protein sequence are summarized as one entry with the most common DNA and genes. The V and J calls, along with clone size, are taken from TCRdb and not from the paper's own processing. The sample data list approximately 110,000 distinct CDR3 sequences, and 62% of these were observed just once. The top ten constitute over 15% of the sample.

This clonotype was obtained from a man in his fifties or sixties with non-small cell lung cancer. Material for sequencing was distant non-tumor lung tissue.

The bases read TGTGCCAGCAGCCATGAGGCCGGAAACTATGGCTACACCTTC. The translation is CASSHEAGNYGYTF. The V gene is TRBV14 and the J gene is TRBJ1-2, with the D gene call left open. V is cut by 3 bases and J by 2 bases, and the space between the germline ends is 10 bases. From the germline V gene, CDR1 is SGHDN and CDR2 is FVKESK. The CDR3, cysteine through phenylalanine, is 14 amino acids long. CDR3 DNA is the only sequence kept; it has 42 bases, read in frame from the first base. The CDR3 plus the reference TRBV14 and TRBJ1-2 genes for the other parts give the full variable domain: EAGVTQFPSHSVIEKGQTVTLRCDPISGHDNLYWYRRVMGKEIKFLLHFVKESKQDESGMPNNRFLAERTGGTYSTLKVQPAELEDSGVYFCASSHEAGNYGYTFGSGTRLTVV.